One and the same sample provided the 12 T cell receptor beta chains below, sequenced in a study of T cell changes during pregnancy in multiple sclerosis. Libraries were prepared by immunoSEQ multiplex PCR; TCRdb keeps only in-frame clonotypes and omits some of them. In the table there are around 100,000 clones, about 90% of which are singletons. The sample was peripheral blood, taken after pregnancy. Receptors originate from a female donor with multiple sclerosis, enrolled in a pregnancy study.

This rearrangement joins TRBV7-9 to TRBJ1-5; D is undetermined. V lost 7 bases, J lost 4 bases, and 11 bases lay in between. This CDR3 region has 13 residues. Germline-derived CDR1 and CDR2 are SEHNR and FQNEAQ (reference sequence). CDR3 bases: TGTGCCAGCACCCAGGAGGGAAATCAGCCCCAGCATTTT. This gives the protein CASTQEGNQPQHF.

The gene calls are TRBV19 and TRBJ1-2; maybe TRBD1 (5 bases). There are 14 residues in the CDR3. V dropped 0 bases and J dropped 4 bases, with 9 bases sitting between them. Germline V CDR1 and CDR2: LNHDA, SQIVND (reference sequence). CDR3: CASSIEGGLYGYTF. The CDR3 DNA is TGTGCCAGTAGTATAGAGGGGGGACTCTATGGCTACACCTTC.

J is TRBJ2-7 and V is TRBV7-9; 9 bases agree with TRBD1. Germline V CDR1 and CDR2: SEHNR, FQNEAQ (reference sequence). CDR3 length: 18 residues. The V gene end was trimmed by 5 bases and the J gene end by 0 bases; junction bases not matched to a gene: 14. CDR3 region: CASSLKGGGTGSSYEQYF. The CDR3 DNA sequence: TGTGCCAGCAGCCTAAAAGGGGGTGGGACAGGGTCCTCCTACGAGCAGTACTTC.

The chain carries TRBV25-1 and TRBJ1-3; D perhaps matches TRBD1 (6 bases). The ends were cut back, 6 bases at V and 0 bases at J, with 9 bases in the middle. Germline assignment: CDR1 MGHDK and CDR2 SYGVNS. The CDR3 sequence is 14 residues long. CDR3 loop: CASRDSGSGNTIYF. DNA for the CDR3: TGTGCCAGCAGGGACAGCGGCTCTGGAAACACCATATATTTT. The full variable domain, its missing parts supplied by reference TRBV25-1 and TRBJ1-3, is EADIYQTPRYLVIGTGKKITLECSQTMGHDKMYWYQQDPGMELHLIHYSYGVNSTEKGDLSSESTVSRIRTEHFPLTLESARPSHTSQYLCASRDSGSGNTIYFGEGSWLTVV.

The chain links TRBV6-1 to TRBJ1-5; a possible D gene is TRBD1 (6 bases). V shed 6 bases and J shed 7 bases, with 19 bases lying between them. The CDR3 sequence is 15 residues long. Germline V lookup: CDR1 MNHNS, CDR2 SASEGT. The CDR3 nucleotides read TGTGCCAGCAGGGCTCTCAGGGGTTCGGGGCAGCCCCAGCATTTT. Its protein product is CASRALRGSGQPQHF.

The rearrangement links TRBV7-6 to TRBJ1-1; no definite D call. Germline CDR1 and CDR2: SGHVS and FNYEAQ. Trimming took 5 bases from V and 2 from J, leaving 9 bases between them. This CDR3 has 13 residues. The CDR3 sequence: CASSRELNTEAFF. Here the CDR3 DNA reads TGTGCCAGCAGCCGAGAATTAAACACTGAAGCTTTCTTT.

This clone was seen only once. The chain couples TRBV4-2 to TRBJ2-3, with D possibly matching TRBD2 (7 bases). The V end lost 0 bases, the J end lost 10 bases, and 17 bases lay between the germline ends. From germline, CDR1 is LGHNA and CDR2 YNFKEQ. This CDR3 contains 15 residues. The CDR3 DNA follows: TGTGCCAGCAGCCAAGAGCTACTGGGGGGGCCCGCGCAGTATTTT. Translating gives CASSQELLGGPAQYF.

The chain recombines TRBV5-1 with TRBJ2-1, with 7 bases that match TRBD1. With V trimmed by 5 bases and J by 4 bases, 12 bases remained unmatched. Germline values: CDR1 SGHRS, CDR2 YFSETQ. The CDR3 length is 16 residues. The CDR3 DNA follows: TGCGCCAGCAGTTCCTCGACAGGGCTAAATTACAATGAGCAGTTCTTC. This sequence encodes CASSSSTGLNYNEQFF.

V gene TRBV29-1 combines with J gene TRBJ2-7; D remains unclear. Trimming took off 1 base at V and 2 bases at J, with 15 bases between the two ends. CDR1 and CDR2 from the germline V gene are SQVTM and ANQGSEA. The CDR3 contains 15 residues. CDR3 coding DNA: TGCAGCGTTGAAGTTCCAGCGCGAGGTCCCTACGAGCAGTACTTC. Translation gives CSVEVPARGPYEQYF.

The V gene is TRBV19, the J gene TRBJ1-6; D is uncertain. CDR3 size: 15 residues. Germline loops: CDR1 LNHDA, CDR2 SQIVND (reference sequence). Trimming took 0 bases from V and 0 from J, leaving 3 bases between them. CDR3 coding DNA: TGTGCCAGTAGTATAGACAGCTCCTATAATTCACCCCTCCACTTT. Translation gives CASSIDSSYNSPLHF.

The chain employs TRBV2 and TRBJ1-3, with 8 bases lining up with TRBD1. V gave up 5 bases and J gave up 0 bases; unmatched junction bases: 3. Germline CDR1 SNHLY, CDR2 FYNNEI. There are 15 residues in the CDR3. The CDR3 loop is CASSQTGVSGNTIYF. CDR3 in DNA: TGTGCCAGCAGTCAGACAGGGGTCTCTGGAAACACCATATATTTT.

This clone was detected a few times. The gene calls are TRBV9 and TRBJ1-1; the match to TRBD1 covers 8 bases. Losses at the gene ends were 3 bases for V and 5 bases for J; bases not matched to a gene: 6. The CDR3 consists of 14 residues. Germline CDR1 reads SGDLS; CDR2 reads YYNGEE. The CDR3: CASSAHRGGTEAFF. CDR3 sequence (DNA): TGTGCCAGCAGCGCCCACAGGGGGGGTACTGAAGCTTTCTTT.